These 30 T cell receptor beta chains share one sample of origin, sequenced in a study of regulatory T cells in long-lasting Graves disease. The TCR beta library used iRepertoire HTBI primers with Arm-PCR amplification of CDR3. In TCRdb, the multiplex PCR reads were re-called with MiXCR into one record per CDR3 protein. The table includes approximately 560,000 distinct CDR3 sequences, more than 15% detected once. Time point indicated: newly diagnosed GD, antithyroid drugs for less than 3 months. Making the TCR library involved RNA that had been extracted from PBMCs. These records were also assigned to another study, of T cells in Graves' hyperthyroidism and ophthalmopathy.

The sequenced sample was peripheral blood mononuclear cells (PBMCs), obtained at new diagnosis, from a patient treated with antithyroid drugs. These receptors were collected from a man between 18 and 35 years old with Graves disease.

As to this clonotype: A much larger clone lies one base from this, so it may be a read error. CDR3 coding DNA: TGTGCCAACAGTGGAACGATCTACGTGCAAGAGACCCAGTACTTC. Translated: CANSGTIYVQETQYF. V gene TRBV2 combines with J gene TRBJ2-5; no firm D call. This CDR3 comprises 15 residues. Germline V gene sequence: CDR1 SNHLY, CDR2 FYNNEI. Combining the CDR3 with reference TRBV2 and TRBJ2-5 gives the whole variable domain EPEVTQTPSHQVTQMGQEVILRCVPISNHLYFYWYRQILGQKVEFLVSFYNNEISEKSEIFDDQFSVERPDGSNFTLKIRSTKLEDSAMYFCANSGTIYVQETQYFGPGTRLLVL.

As for this clonotype: A read error is possible here, since a much larger clone lies one base away. This chain joins TRBV11-2 and TRBJ2-5, with 8 bases lining up with TRBD2. Germline V CDR1 and CDR2: SGHAT, FQNNGV. This CDR3 contains 15 residues. The junction had 10 bases not matched to a gene; V was cut back by 5 bases and J by 5 bases. This CDR3 reads CASSRLSGGQETQYF. The CDR3 DNA reads TGTGCCAGCAGCCGCTTATCGGGGGGGCAGGAGACCCAGTACTTC.

The V gene is TRBV30, the J gene TRBJ1-4, with 8 bases lining up with TRBD1. After removal of 5 bases from V and 7 bases from J, the junction contained 9 bases not matched to a gene. This CDR3 comprises 14 residues. CDR1 GTSNPN and CDR2 SVGIG come from the germline V gene (reference sequence). The CDR3 loop reads CAWAADREVEKLFF. In DNA form, the CDR3 reads TGTGCCTGGGCGGCGGACAGGGAGGTTGAAAAACTGTTTTTT.

As for this clonotype: Likely a read error: the CDR3 ends without its conserved phenylalanine or tryptophan. This chain uses TRBV5-1 with TRBJ1-1; D uncertain. Germline CDR1 and CDR2: SGHRS and YFSETQ. V lost 6 bases to trimming and J lost 4 bases, with 19 bases between them. The CDR3 consists of 15 residues. The CDR3 is CASNSRTGRSTEAFL. The CDR3 nucleotides read TGCGCCAGCAACTCCCGGACGGGAAGGAGCACTGAAGCTTTCCTT.

This clonotype was counted at least ten times. The rearrangement joins TRBV20-1 to TRBJ1-3; D is undetermined. Germline values: CDR1 DFQATT, CDR2 SNEGSKA (reference sequence). The CDR3 spans 15 residues. V gave up 0 bases and J gave up 0 bases, with 9 bases separating them. In DNA, the CDR3 is TGCAGTGCTAGAGATCGAGGAGGCTCTGGAAACACCATATATTTT. Translating gives CSARDRGGSGNTIYF.

This clonotype was found a few times. CDR3 DNA: TGTGCCAGCAGCCACCGGACAGCAACTAATGAAAAACTGTTTTTT. Encoded protein: CASSHRTATNEKLFF. The V call is TRBV13, the J call TRBJ1-4; TRBD1 might be the D (6 bases). Per the germline V gene, CDR1 is PRHDT and CDR2 is FYEKMQ (reference sequence). Trimming removed 5 bases from V and 0 bases from J, with 10 bases in between. The length of the CDR3 is 15 residues.

The V call is TRBV25-1, the J call TRBJ2-3, with 10 bases that match TRBD2. J gave up 4 bases and V 4 bases, and 5 bases lay outside the gene matches. CDR1 is MGHDK, CDR2 SYGVNS, per germline. This CDR3 is 15 amino acids long. The DNA of the CDR3 is TGTGCCAGCAGTGTCACTCTAGCGGGAGCAGATACGCAGTATTTT. The encoded protein is CASSVTLAGADTQYF.

Ten or more counts support this clonotype. The chain carries TRBV28 and TRBJ1-1, with a tentative D call TRBD1 (6 bases). The germline V gene encodes CDR1 MDHEN and CDR2 SYDVKM. The CDR3 sequence is 15 residues long. Trimming left V 5 bases short and J 0 bases short, with 13 bases between. This CDR3 is CASSVPTGLNTEAFF. The CDR3 DNA follows: TGTGCCAGCAGTGTCCCAACAGGGCTGAACACTGAAGCTTTCTTT. Full variable domain (missing parts from reference TRBV28 and TRBJ1-1): DVKVTQSSRYLVKRTGEKVFLECVQDMDHENMFWYRQDPGLGLRLIYFSYDVKMKEKGDIPEGYSVSREKKERFSLILESASTNQTSMYLCASSVPTGLNTEAFFGQGTRLTVV.

This clonotype turned up a few times. The gene calls are TRBV7-9 and TRBJ2-7; D may be TRBD1 (7 bases). Germline V CDR1 and CDR2: SEHNR, FQNEAQ (reference sequence). The CDR3 is 16 residues long. Trimming removed 1 base at V and 2 bases at J, with 15 bases between. For the CDR3, the DNA is TGTGCCAGCAGCTTAGGCGGGACAGCTCTTACCTACGAGCAGTACTTC. Translation gives CASSLGGTALTYEQYF. The variable domain in full, with the rest retrieved from reference TRBV7-9 and TRBJ2-7, is DTGVSQNPRHKITKRGQNVTFRCDPISEHNRLYWYRQTLGQGPEFLTYFQNEAQLEKSRLLSDRFSAERPKGSFSTLEIQRTEQGDSAMYLCASSLGGTALTYEQYFGPGTRLTVT.

This clonotype appeared many times. The DNA of the CDR3 is TGTGCCAGCAGCATTAGCGGGAGAGTCTACGAGCAGTACTTC. Translated: CASSISGRVYEQYF. The chain links TRBV11-2 to TRBJ2-7, with 9 positions matching TRBD2. Germline CDR1 reads SGHAT; CDR2 reads FQNNGV. J lost 3 bases, V lost 5 bases, and 5 bases had no gene match. The CDR3 loop spans 14 amino acids.

This clonotype has a count of ten or more. V is TRBV3-1 and J is TRBJ2-1; TRBD2 matches at 8 bases. V gave up 0 bases and J gave up 3 bases; unmatched junction bases: 7. Germline-derived CDR1 and CDR2 are LGHDT and YNNKEL (reference sequence). This CDR3 region has 17 residues. In nucleotides, the CDR3 is TGTGCCAGCAGCCAAGATGTTGGGCTAGCGGGCTACAATGAGCAGTTCTTC. This translates into CASSQDVGLAGYNEQFF.

Ten or more counts support this clonotype. The chain joins TRBV11-2 to TRBJ2-1; TRBD2 matches at 9 bases. The J segment lost 7 bases and the V segment lost 4 bases, leaving 11 bases of the junction unmatched. Germline V gives CDR1 SGHAT, CDR2 FQNNGV. This CDR3 region has 16 residues. CDR3 bases: TGTGCCAGCAGCTCCAGTGGCGGGAGGGCCGTGAATGAGCAGTTCTTC. Translation: CASSSSGGRAVNEQFF. The whole variable domain, filled in from reference TRBV11-2 and TRBJ2-1, reads EAGVAQSPRYKIIEKRQSVAFWCNPISGHATLYWYQQILGQGPKLLIQFQNNGVVDDSQLPKDRFSAERLKGVDSTLKIQPAKLEDSAVYLCASSSSGGRAVNEQFFGPGTRLTVL.

In this sample, this clonotype turned up many times. The rearrangement links TRBV6-1 to TRBJ2-1, with 13 bases identical to TRBD2. CDR1 is MNHNS, CDR2 SASEGT, per germline. The CDR3 sequence is 15 residues long. Trimming took 10 bases from V and 4 from J; bases not matched to a gene: 7. The DNA for the CDR3 is TGTGCCATTGTCGGGGGACTAGCGGGGTACAATGAGCAGTTCTTC. Its translation: CAIVGGLAGYNEQFF.

The chain recombines TRBV6-1 with TRBJ1-5; 7 bases are shared with TRBD1. Germline V lookup: CDR1 MNHNS, CDR2 SASEGT. This CDR3 has 16 amino acids. Germline trimming cut 2 bases from V and 0 bases from J; bases unmatched to any gene: 4. The CDR3 nucleotides read TGTGCCAGCAGTGAATCGGGACAGTTTAGCAATCAGCCCCAGCATTTT. Amino acids: CASSESGQFSNQPQHF.

This clonotype appeared many times. The chain has TRBV3-1 and TRBJ1-2; 7 nucleotides match TRBD1. Germline assignment: CDR1 LGHDT and CDR2 YNNKEL (reference sequence). The CDR3 is made up of 13 amino acids. Germline trimming cut 4 bases from V and 6 bases from J; bases unmatched to any gene: 5. The CDR3 loop is CASSPTTGDGYTF. The CDR3 nucleotides are TGTGCCAGCAGCCCCACTACAGGGGATGGCTACACCTTC.

In its sample, this clonotype was seen a few times. The chain employs TRBV5-6 and TRBJ2-1; D unclear. CDR1 and CDR2 from the germline V gene are SGHDT and YYEEEE. This CDR3 comprises 15 residues. Trimming took 0 bases from V and 8 from J, leaving 15 bases between them. The CDR3 region has the DNA TGTGCCAGCAGCTTGGAAGGAAGGTCGTGGGATGAGCAGTTCTTC. This encodes CASSLEGRSWDEQFF.

This clonotype has only a few counts. The rearrangement links TRBV6-2 or TRBV6-3 to TRBJ1-3; D gene unclear. Germline V lookup: CDR1 MNHEY, CDR2 SVGEGT. The CDR3 consists of 14 residues. The V and J ends lost 0 bases and 1 base respectively, with 4 bases between them. This chain's CDR3 is CASSYSVSGNTIYF. CDR3 sequence (DNA): TGTGCCAGCAGTTACTCGGTATCTGGAAACACCATATATTTT.

CDR3 nucleotide sequence: TGTGCCAGCAGCCAAGGCGGGGGCTCTGGGGCCAACGTCCTGACTTTC. Translation gives CASSQGGGSGANVLTF. The V gene is TRBV3-1, the J gene TRBJ2-6; 7 bases align to TRBD2. The germline V gene encodes CDR1 LGHDT and CDR2 YNNKEL (reference sequence). J lost 0 bases, V lost 1 base, and 0 bases had no gene match. This CDR3 has 16 amino acids.

This sequence joins TRBV12-3 or TRBV12-4 and TRBJ1-5; 7 nucleotides agree with TRBD1. CDR3 length: 16 residues. V lost 2 bases, J lost 0 bases, and 4 bases stayed unmatched. The CDR3 sequence is CASSLRTGISNQPQHF. CDR3 nucleotides: TGTGCCAGCAGTTTAAGGACAGGCATTAGCAATCAGCCCCAGCATTTT.

The V call is TRBV5-1, the J call TRBJ1-2; D is perhaps TRBD1 (6 bases). This CDR3 spans 18 amino acids. Germline V lookup: CDR1 SGHRS, CDR2 YFSETQ. V was shortened by 1 base and J by 2 bases, with 21 bases between the two germline ends. The CDR3 reads CASSLLPQGPSGNYGYTF. The DNA for the CDR3 is TGCGCCAGCAGCTTGTTGCCGCAGGGGCCTTCTGGCAACTATGGCTACACCTTC.

This clonotype has at least ten counts. V and J are TRBV12-3 or TRBV12-4 and TRBJ2-7; possible D gene TRBD2, 6 bases. The CDR3 extends over 13 amino acids. V dropped 6 bases and J dropped 7 bases, with 16 bases sitting between them. The CDR3 spells CASSLGGVGEQYF. The CDR3 nucleotides are TGTGCCAGCAGCCTCGGAGGGGTGGGAGAGCAGTACTTC.

This clonotype appeared many times. This rearrangement joins TRBV5-1 to TRBJ1-5; 7 nucleotides agree with TRBD1. J lost 3 bases, V lost 2 bases, and 2 bases had no gene match. This CDR3 is built from 14 residues. Germline CDR1 SGHRS, CDR2 YFSETQ. The CDR3 spells CASSLQGPNQPQHF. The CDR3 DNA reads as TGCGCCAGCAGCTTACAGGGGCCCAATCAGCCCCAGCATTTT.

This clonotype was detected a few times. CDR3: CASSSSIAGSTDTQYF. The CDR3 nucleotides are TGCGCCAGCAGCTCATCTATAGCCGGGAGCACAGATACGCAGTATTTT. The rearrangement joins TRBV5-1 to TRBJ2-3; D gene ambiguous. Trimming took off 3 bases at V and 0 bases at J, with 14 bases between the two ends. CDR1 is SGHRS and CDR2 is YFSETQ in the germline V gene. The CDR3 spans 16 residues.

This clonotype has ten or more counts. The chain uses TRBV27 and TRBJ2-1; no clear D gene. V was pared by 2 bases and J by 4 bases, with 12 bases between. The CDR3 totals 15 residues. Germline CDR1 reads MNHEY; CDR2 reads SMNVEV (reference sequence). In DNA, the CDR3 is TGTGCCAGCAGTTTAACAACACAGACTTACAATGAGCAGTTCTTC. It specifies CASSLTTQTYNEQFF.

This clonotype was counted at least ten times. The chain carries TRBV5-4 and TRBJ2-1; 9 nucleotides line up with TRBD2. CDR1 and CDR2 from the germline V gene are SGHNT and YYREEE (reference sequence). CDR3 length: 15 residues. J lost 4 bases, V lost 1 base, and 3 bases had no gene match. In DNA, the CDR3 is TGTGCCAGCAGCTTGCTGCGGGAGGGTTACAATGAGCAGTTCTTC. This codes for CASSLLREGYNEQFF.

J is TRBJ2-1 and V is TRBV4-2; 7 bases match TRBD2. The germline V gene encodes CDR1 LGHNA and CDR2 YNFKEQ. V lost 4 bases to trimming and J lost 4 bases; unmatched junction nucleotides: 7. This CDR3 is built from 15 residues. In DNA, the CDR3 is TGTGCCAGCAGCCTAGAGTGGCGGGAGTACAATGAGCAGTTCTTC. It translates to CASSLEWREYNEQFF.

The chain links TRBV2 to TRBJ1-4; D possibly corresponds to TRBD1 (6 bases). V lost 5 bases and J 1 base, leaving 14 bases between the germline ends. Germline V lookup: CDR1 SNHLY, CDR2 FYNNEI. The CDR3 runs 16 residues. The CDR3: CASSHQNRVTNEKLFF. The CDR3, as DNA: TGTGCCAGCAGTCATCAAAACAGGGTAACTAATGAAAAACTGTTTTTT.

In this sample, this clonotype turned up many times. V usage is TRBV13 and J usage is TRBJ2-1; 9 nucleotides align to TRBD2. Germline CDR1 is PRHDT and CDR2 is FYEKMQ (reference sequence). The CDR3 covers 14 residues. This chain's CDR3 is CRSCLAGDNNEQFF. CDR3 sequence (DNA): TGTCGATCCTGTTTAGCGGGGGATAACAATGAGCAGTTCTTC.

The chain recombines TRBV6-2 or TRBV6-3 with TRBJ2-7, with D unclear. Germline lookup yields CDR1 MNHEY and CDR2 SVGEGT. This CDR3 has 15 amino acids. Trimming took off 0 bases at V and 2 bases at J, with 11 bases between the two ends. Here the CDR3 reads CASSYSSAQTYEQYF. In DNA form, the CDR3 reads TGTGCCAGCAGTTACTCGTCCGCTCAAACCTACGAGCAGTACTTC.

V gene TRBV5-1 combines with J gene TRBJ1-1; 9 positions match TRBD1. Per the germline V gene, CDR1 is SGHRS and CDR2 is YFSETQ. The CDR3 runs 16 residues. V was pared by 4 bases and J by 4 bases, with 11 bases of the junction left unmatched. The CDR3 sequence: CASSPGQGGWGTEAFF. CDR3 sequence (DNA): TGCGCCAGCAGCCCGGGACAGGGAGGTTGGGGCACTGAAGCTTTCTTT.